Included here is one TCR beta chain sequence, with context. What antigen it recognizes has not been identified. Base qualities are not recorded, but no much larger clone differs from it by a single base. The data originate from a study of control samples from healthy donors and cancer patients (dated by TCRdb to the early 2020s). Libraries were constructed by the immunoSEQ multiplex PCR assay. In TCRdb, the immuneACCESS table is reduced to in-frame sequences with V and J assigned. These tables do not hold every clone; where another copy was compared, an unresolved V gene accounts for under half, and the others remain unexplained. This sample is represented by approximately 110,000 clones; about nine tenths of them were singletons. The top ten clonotypes cover 7.8% of the sample. V drops 1 base and J drops 4 bases, leaving 11 bases in between. CDR1 SGHTS and CDR2 YDEGEE are derived from the germline V gene. The CDR3 measures 14 amino acids from cysteine to phenylalanine. Just CDR3 DNA is preserved here, 42 bases in frame from base 1.

The receptor was isolated from a woman aged 18-29 years in good health. Sequenced: blood. In this chain, TRBV5-8 is recombined with TRBJ1-2, with the identity of the D gene unclear. The DNA reads as follows: TGTGCCAGCAGCTTGCCCCAGATGGTCTATGGCTACACCTTC. Its protein reads: CASSLPQMVYGYTF.